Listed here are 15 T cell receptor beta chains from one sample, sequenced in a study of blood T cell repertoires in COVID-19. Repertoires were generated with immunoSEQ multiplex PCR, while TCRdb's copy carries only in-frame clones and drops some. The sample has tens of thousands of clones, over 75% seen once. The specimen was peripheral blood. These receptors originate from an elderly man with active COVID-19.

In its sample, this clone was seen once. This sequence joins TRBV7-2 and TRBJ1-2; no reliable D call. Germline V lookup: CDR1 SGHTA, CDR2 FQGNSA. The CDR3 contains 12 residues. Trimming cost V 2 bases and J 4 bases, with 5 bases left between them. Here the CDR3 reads CASSLLSYGYTF. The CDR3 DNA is TGTGCCAGCAGCTTATTATCCTATGGCTACACCTTC.

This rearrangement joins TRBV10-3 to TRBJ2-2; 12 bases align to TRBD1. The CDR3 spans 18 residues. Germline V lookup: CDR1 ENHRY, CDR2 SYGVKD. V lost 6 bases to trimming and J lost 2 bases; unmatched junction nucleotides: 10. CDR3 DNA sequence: TGTGCCATCAGGGGTGGGGACAGGGGGCTATTCAACACCGGGGAGCTGTTTTTT. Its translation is CAIRGGDRGLFNTGELFF.

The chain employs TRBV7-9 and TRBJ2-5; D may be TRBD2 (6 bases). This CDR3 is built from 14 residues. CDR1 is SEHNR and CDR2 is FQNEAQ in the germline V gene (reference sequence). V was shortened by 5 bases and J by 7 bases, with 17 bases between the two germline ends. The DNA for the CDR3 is TGTGCCAGCAGCCTGTGGGACTCCTCGGGGACCCAGTACTTC. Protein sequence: CASSLWDSSGTQYF.

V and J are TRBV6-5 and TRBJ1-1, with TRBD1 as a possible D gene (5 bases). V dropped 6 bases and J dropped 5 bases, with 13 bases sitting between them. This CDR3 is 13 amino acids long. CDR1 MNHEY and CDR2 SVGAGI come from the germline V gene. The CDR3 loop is CASSRVGRTEAFF. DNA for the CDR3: TGTGCCAGCAGCAGGGTGGGGAGGACTGAAGCTTTCTTT.

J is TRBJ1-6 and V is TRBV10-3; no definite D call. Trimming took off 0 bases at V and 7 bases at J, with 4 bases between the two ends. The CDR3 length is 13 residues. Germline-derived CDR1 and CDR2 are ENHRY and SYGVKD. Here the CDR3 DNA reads TGTGCCATCAGTGAGTCGCAGAATTCACCCCTCCACTTT. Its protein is CAISESQNSPLHF.

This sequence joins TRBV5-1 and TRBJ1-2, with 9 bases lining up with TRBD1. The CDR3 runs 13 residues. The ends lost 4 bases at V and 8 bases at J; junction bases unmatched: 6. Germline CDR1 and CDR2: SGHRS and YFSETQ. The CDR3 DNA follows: TGCGCCAGCAGCCCCCGGACAGGGGAAGGCTACACCTTC. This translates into CASSPRTGEGYTF.

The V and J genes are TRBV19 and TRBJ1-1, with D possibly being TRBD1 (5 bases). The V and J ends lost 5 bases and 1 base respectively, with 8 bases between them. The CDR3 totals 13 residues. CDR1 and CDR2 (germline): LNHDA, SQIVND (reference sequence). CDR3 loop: CASSSTANTEAFF. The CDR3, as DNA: TGTGCCAGTAGTTCGACAGCGAACACTGAAGCTTTCTTT.

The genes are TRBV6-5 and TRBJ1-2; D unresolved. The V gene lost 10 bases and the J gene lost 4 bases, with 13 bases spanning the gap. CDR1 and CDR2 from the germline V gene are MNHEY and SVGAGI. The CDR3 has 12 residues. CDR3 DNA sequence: TGTGCCACTAGAAGAACCCCCTATGGCTACACCTTC. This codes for CATRRTPYGYTF.

In DNA form, the CDR3 reads TGTGCCAGCAGCGCGTCGGCGGGGGGTTATGGCTACACCTTC. Amino acid sequence: CASSASAGGYGYTF. The chain employs TRBV7-3 and TRBJ1-2; D is perhaps TRBD1 (5 bases). The V end lost 5 bases, the J end lost 5 bases, and 15 bases lay between the germline ends. CDR3 length: 14 residues. CDR1 is SGHTA and CDR2 is FQGTGA in the germline V gene.

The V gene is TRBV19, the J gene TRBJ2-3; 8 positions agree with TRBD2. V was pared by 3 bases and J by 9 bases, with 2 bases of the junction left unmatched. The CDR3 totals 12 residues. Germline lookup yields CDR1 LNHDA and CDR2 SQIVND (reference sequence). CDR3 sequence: CASSISGGTQYF. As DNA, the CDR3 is TGTGCCAGTAGTATCAGCGGGGGAACGCAGTATTTT. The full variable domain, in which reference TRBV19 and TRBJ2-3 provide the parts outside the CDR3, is DGGITQSPKYLFRKEGQNVTLSCEQNLNHDAMYWYRQDPGQGLRLIYYSQIVNDFQKGDIAEGYSVSREKKESFPLTVTSAQKNPTAFYLCASSISGGTQYFGPGTRLTVL.

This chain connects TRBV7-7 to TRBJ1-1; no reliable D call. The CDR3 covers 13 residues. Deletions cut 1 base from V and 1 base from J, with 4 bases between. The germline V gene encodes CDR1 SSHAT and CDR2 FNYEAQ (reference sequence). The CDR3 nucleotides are TGTGCCAGCAGCTTAGAGCGGAACACTGAAGCTTTCTTT. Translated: CASSLERNTEAFF.

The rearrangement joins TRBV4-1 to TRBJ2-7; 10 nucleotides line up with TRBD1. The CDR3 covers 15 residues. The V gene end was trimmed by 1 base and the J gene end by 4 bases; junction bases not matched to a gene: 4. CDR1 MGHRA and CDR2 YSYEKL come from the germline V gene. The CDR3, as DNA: TGCGCCAGCAGCCAAGCCCCGGGACAGGGGTACGAGCAGTACTTC. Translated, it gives CASSQAPGQGYEQYF.

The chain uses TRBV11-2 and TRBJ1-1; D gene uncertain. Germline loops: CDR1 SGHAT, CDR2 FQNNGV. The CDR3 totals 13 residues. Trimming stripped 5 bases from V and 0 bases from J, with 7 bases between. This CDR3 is CASSLGVNTEAFF. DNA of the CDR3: TGTGCCAGCAGCCTGGGAGTGAACACTGAAGCTTTCTTT. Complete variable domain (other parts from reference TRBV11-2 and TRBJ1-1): EAGVAQSPRYKIIEKRQSVAFWCNPISGHATLYWYQQILGQGPKLLIQFQNNGVVDDSQLPKDRFSAERLKGVDSTLKIQPAKLEDSAVYLCASSLGVNTEAFFGQGTRLTVV.

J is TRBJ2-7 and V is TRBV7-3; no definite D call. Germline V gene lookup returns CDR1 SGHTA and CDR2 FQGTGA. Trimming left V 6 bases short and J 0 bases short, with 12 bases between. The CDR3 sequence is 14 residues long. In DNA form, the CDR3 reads TGTGCCAGCAGTCCTCGACACCCCTCCTACGAGCAGTACTTC. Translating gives CASSPRHPSYEQYF.

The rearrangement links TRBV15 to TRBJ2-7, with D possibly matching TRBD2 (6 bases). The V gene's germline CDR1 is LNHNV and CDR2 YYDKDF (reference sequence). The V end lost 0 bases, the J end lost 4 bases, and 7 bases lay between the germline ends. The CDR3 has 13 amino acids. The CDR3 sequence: CATSREGGYEQYF. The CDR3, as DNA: TGTGCCACCAGCAGAGAGGGAGGTTACGAGCAGTACTTC.